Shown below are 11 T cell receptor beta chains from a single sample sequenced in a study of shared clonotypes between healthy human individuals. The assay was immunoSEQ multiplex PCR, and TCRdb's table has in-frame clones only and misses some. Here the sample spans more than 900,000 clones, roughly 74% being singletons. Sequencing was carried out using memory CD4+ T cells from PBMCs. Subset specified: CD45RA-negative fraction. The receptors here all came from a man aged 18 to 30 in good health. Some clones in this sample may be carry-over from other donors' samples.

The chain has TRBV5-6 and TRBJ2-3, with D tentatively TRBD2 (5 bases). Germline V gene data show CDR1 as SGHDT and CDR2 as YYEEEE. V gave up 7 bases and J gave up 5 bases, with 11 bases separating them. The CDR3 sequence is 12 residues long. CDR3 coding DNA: TGTGCCAGCCCCCTCCGGGAAGATACGCAGTATTTT. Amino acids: CASPLREDTQYF.

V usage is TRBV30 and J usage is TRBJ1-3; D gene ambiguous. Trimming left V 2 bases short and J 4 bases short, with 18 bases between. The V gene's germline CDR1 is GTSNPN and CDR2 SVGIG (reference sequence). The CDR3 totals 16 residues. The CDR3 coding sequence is TGTGCCTGGAGTCATTTTGGCGGTTCGGGAGGAAACACCATATATTTT. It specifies CAWSHFGGSGGNTIYF.

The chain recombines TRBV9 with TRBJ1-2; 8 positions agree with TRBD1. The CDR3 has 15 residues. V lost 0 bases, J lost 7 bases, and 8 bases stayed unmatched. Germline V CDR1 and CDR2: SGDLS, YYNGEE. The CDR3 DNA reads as TGTGCCAGCAGCGTAGGGAGGACAGGGCTAGGTGGCTACACCTTC. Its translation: CASSVGRTGLGGYTF.

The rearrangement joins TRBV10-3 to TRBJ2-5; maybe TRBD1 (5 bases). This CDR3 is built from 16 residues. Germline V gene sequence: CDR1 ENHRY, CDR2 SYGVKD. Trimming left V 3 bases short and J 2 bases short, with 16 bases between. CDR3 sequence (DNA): TGTGCCATCAGTGACCACCCTGGGGCAGGTCAAGAGACCCAGTACTTC. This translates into CAISDHPGAGQETQYF.

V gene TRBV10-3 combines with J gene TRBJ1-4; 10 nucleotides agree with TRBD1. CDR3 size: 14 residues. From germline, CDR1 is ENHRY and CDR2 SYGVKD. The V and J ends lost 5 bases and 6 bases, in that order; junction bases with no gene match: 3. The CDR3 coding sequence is TGTGCCATCAGTCAGACAGGGGGCGATGAAAAACTGTTTTTT. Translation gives CAISQTGGDEKLFF.

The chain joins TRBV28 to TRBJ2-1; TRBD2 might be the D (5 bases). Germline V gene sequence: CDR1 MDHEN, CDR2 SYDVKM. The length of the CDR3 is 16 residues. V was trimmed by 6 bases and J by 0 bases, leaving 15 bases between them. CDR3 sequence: CASRLRGLSSYNEQFF. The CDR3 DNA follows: TGTGCCAGCAGGCTACGCGGACTGAGCTCCTACAATGAGCAGTTCTTC.

This chain's CDR3 is CAISPIQGVTEAFF. The CDR3 DNA is TGTGCCATCAGCCCCATACAGGGAGTCACTGAAGCTTTCTTT. The chain recombines TRBV10-3 with TRBJ1-1, with D possibly TRBD1 on 6 matching bases. Between the trimmed V and J ends, which lost 6 bases and 4 bases, there was a span of 15 bases. In germline, CDR1 is ENHRY, CDR2 SYGVKD. The CDR3 runs 14 residues.

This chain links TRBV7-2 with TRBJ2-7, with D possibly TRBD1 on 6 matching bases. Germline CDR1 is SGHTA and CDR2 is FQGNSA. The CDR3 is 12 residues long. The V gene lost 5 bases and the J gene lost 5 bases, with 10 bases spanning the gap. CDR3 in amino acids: CASSPSGDEQYF. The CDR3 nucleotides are TGTGCCAGCAGCCCCTCAGGGGACGAGCAGTACTTC. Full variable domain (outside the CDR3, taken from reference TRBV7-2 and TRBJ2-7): GAGVSQSPSNKVTEKGKDVELRCDPISGHTALYWYRQSLGQGLEFLIYFQGNSAPDKSGLPSDRFSAERTGGSVSTLTIQRTQQEDSAVYLCASSPSGDEQYFGPGTRLTVT.

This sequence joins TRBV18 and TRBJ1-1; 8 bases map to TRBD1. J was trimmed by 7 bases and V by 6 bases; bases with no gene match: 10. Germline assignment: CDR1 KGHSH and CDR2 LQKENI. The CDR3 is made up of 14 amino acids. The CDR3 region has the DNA TGTGCCAGCTCTGGACAGGGCAGGTGGAGTGAAGCTTTCTTT. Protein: CASSGQGRWSEAFF.

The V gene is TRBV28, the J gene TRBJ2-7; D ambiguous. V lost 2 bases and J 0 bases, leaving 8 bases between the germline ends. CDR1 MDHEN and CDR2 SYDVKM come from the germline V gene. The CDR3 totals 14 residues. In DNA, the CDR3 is TGTGCCAGCAGTTTAACTCTCGCCTCCTACGAGCAGTACTTC. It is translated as CASSLTLASYEQYF.

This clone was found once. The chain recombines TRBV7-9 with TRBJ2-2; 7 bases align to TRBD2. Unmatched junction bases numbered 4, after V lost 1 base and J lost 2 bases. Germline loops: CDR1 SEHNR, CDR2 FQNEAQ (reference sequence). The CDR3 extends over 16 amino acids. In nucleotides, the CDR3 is TGTGCCAGCAGCTTAGAAGCGGGGATAAACACCGGGGAGCTGTTTTTT. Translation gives CASSLEAGINTGELFF. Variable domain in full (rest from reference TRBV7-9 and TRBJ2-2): DTGVSQNPRHKITKRGQNVTFRCDPISEHNRLYWYRQTLGQGPEFLTYFQNEAQLEKSRLLSDRFSAERPKGSFSTLEIQRTEQGDSAMYLCASSLEAGINTGELFFGEGSRLTVL.